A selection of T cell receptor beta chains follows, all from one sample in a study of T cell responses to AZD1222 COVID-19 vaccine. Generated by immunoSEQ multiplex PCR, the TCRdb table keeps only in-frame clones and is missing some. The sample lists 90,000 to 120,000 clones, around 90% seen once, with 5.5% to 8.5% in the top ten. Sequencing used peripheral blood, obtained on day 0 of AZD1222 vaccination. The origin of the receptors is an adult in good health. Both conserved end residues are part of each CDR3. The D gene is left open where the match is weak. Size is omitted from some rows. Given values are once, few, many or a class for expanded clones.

CDR3nt: TGTGCCAGCAGAGCTGGGTCTTCCAGGGGCACTGAAGCTTTCTTT; CDR3aa: CASRAGSSRGTEAFF; v_gene: TRBV6-5; d_gene: NA; abundance: NA; j_gene: TRBJ1-1
CDR3nt: TGCGCCAGCAGCTTGGGGCCAGCGGGAGGCTTGTCTACATCCTACGAGCAGTACTTC; CDR3aa: CASSLGPAGGLSTSYEQYF; v_gene: TRBV5-1; d_gene: TRBD2; abundance: NA; j_gene: TRBJ2-7
CDR3nt: TGTGCCAGCAGATTGGCGTTCTGGGCACCCCTCCACTTT; CDR3aa: CASRLAFWAPLHF; v_gene: TRBV12-3/TRBV12-4; d_gene: NA; abundance: NA; j_gene: TRBJ1-6
CDR3nt: TGTGCCAGCAGTACCCTTCTAGCGGGAGGGGAAGAGCAGTACTTC; CDR3aa: CASSTLLAGGEEQYF; v_gene: TRBV28; d_gene: TRBD2; abundance: NA; j_gene: TRBJ2-7
CDR3nt: TGTGCCAGCAGCCGGACAGGGGTTTATGGCTACACCTTC; CDR3aa: CASSRTGVYGYTF; v_gene: TRBV2; d_gene: TRBD1; abundance: NA; j_gene: TRBJ1-2
CDR3nt: TGTGCCTGGAGTCTCTCCGGGAGGGCCTCCTACGAGCAGTACTTC; CDR3aa: CAWSLSGRASYEQYF; v_gene: TRBV30; d_gene: TRBD2; abundance: NA; j_gene: TRBJ2-7
CDR3nt: TGTGCCAGCACTAGCGGGCAGCAAGAGACCCAGTACTTC; CDR3aa: CASTSGQQETQYF; v_gene: TRBV5-4; d_gene: TRBD2; abundance: NA; j_gene: TRBJ2-5
CDR3nt: TGTGCCAGCAGCCAGCGGGGTTACAATGAGCAGTTCTTC; CDR3aa: CASSQRGYNEQFF; v_gene: TRBV12-3/TRBV12-4; d_gene: TRBD2; abundance: NA; j_gene: TRBJ2-1
CDR3nt: TGTGCCAGCAGCTTCCAGCGGGGTTACAATGAGCAGTTCTTC; CDR3aa: CASSFQRGYNEQFF; v_gene: TRBV5-6; d_gene: TRBD2; abundance: once; j_gene: TRBJ2-1
CDR3nt: TGCGCCAGCAGCTTGGAAGGGATTGGCAATCAGCCCCAGCATTTT; CDR3aa: CASSLEGIGNQPQHF; v_gene: TRBV5-1; d_gene: NA; abundance: NA; j_gene: TRBJ1-5